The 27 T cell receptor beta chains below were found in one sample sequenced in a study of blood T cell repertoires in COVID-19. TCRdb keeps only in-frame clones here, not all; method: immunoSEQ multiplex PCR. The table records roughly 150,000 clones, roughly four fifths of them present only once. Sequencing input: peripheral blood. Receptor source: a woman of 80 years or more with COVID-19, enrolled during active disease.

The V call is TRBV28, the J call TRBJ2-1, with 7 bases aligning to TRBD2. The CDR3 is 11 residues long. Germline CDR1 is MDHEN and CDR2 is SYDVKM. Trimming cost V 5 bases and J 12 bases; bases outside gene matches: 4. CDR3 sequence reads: CASSGTTWQFF. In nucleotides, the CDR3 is TGTGCCAGCAGTGGGACTACTTGGCAGTTCTTC.

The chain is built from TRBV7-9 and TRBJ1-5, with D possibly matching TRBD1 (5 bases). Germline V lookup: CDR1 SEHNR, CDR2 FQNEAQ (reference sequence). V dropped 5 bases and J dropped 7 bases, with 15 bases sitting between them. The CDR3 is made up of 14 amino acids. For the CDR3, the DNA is TGTGCCAGCAGCCAGGGACTTGCAGGGCAGCCCCAGCATTTT. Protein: CASSQGLAGQPQHF.

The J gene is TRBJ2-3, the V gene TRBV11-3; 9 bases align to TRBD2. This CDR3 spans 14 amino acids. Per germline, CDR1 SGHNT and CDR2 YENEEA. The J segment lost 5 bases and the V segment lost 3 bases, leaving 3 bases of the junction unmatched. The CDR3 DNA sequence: TGTGCCAGCAGCTTGAGGACTAGCGAAGATACGCAGTATTTT. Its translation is CASSLRTSEDTQYF.

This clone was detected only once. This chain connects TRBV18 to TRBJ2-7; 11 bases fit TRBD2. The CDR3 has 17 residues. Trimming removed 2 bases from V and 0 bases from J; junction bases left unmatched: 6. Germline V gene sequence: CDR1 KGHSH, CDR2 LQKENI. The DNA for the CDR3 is TGTGCCAGCTCACCAAATTGGGGACTAGCGGACTCCTACGAGCAGTACTTC. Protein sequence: CASSPNWGLADSYEQYF.

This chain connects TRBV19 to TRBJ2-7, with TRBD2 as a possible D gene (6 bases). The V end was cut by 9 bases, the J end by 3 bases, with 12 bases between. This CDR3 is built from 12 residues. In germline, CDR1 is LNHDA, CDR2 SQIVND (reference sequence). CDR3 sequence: CASPGGFYEQYF. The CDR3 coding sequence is TGTGCCAGCCCTGGGGGGTTCTACGAGCAGTACTTC.

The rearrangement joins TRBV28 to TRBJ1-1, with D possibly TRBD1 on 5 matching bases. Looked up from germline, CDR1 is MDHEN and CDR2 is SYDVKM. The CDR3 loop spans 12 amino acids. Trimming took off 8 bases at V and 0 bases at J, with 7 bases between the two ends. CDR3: CASLQVNTEAFF. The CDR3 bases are TGTGCCAGCCTACAGGTGAACACTGAAGCTTTCTTT.

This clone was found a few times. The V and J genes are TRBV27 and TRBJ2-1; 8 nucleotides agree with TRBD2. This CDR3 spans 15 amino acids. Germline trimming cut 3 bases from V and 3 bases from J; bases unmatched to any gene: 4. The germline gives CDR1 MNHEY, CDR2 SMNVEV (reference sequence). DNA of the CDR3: TGTGCCAGCAGTTTCGAAGCGGGGGTCTACAATGAGCAGTTCTTC. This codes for CASSFEAGVYNEQFF.

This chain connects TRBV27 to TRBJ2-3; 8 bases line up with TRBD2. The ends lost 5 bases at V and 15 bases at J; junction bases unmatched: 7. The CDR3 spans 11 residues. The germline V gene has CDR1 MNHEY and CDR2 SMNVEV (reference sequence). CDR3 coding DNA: TGTGCCAGCAGTGGCCTCGGGGGGGACTATTTT. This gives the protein CASSGLGGDYF.

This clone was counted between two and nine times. CDR3 region: CASSSLGETQYF. Here the CDR3 DNA reads TGCGCCAGCAGCTCCCTCGGGGAGACCCAGTACTTC. The rearrangement uses TRBV5-1 and TRBJ2-5, with unresolved D. Trimming left V 3 bases short and J 5 bases short, with 8 bases between. The CDR3 has 12 residues. The germline V gene encodes CDR1 SGHRS and CDR2 YFSETQ. The complete variable domain, with remaining parts taken from reference TRBV5-1 and TRBJ2-5, reads KAGVTQTPRYLIKTRGQQVTLSCSPISGHRSVSWYQQTPGQGLQFLFEYFSETQRNKGNFPGRFSGRQFSNSRSEMNVSTLELGDSALYLCASSSLGETQYFGPGTRLLVL.

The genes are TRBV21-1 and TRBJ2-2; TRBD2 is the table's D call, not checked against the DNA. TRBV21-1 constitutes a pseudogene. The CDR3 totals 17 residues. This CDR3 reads CASSTDAGLATTGELFF. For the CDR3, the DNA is TGTGCCAGCAGCACAGACGCGGGACTAGCTACCACCGGGGAGCTGTTTTTT.

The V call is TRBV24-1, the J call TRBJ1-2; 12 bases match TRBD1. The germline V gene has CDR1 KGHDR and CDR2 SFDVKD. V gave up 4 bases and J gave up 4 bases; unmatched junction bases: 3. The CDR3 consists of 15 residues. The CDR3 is CATSEGTGGFYGYTF. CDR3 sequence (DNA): TGTGCCACCAGTGAGGGGACAGGGGGCTTCTATGGCTACACCTTC.

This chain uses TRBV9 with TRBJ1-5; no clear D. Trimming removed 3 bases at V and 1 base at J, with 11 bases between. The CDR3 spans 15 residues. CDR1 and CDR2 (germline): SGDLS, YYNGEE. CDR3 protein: CASSAQPGSNQPQHF. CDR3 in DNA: TGTGCCAGCAGCGCTCAACCCGGGAGCAATCAGCCCCAGCATTTT.

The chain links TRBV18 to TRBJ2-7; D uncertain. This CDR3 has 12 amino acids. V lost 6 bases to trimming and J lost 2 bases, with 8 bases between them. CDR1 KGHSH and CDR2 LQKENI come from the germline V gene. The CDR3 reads CASSRSPYEQYF. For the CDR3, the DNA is TGTGCCAGCTCTCGTAGCCCCTACGAGCAGTACTTC. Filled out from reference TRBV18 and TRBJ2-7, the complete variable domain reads NAGVMQNPRHLVRRRGQEARLRCSPMKGHSHVYWYRQLPEEGLKFMVYLQKENIIDESGMPKERFSAEFPKEGPSILRIQQVVRGDSAAYFCASSRSPYEQYFGPGTRLTVT.

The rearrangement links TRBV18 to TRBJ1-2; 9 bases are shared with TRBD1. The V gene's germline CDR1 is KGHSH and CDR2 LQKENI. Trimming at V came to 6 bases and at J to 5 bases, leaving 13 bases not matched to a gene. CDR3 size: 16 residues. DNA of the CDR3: TGTGCCAGCTCGCTTATCGAACAGGGGGCAAGTTATGGCTACACCTTC. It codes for CASSLIEQGASYGYTF.

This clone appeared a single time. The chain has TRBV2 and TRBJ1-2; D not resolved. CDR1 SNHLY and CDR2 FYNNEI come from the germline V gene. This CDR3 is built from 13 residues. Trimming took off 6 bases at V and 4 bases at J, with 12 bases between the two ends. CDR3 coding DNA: TGTGCCAGCAGCCCGGGGTTCTCCTATGGCTACACCTTC. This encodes CASSPGFSYGYTF.

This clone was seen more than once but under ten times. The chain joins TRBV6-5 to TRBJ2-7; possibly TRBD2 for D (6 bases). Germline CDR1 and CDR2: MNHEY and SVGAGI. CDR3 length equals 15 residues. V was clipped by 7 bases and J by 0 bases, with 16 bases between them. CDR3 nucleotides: TGTGCCAGCATCGCCTCTAGCGTAATCTCCTACGAGCAGTACTTC. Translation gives CASIASSVISYEQYF.

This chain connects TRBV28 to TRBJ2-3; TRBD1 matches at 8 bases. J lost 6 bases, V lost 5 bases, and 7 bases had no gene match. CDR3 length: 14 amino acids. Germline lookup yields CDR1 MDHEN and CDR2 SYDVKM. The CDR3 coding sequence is TGTGCCAGCAGTACCGCAGGGGGCGCGGATACGCAGTATTTT. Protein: CASSTAGGADTQYF. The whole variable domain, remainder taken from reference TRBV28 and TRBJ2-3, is DVKVTQSSRYLVKRTGEKVFLECVQDMDHENMFWYRQDPGLGLRLIYFSYDVKMKEKGDIPEGYSVSREKKERFSLILESASTNQTSMYLCASSTAGGADTQYFGPGTRLTVL.

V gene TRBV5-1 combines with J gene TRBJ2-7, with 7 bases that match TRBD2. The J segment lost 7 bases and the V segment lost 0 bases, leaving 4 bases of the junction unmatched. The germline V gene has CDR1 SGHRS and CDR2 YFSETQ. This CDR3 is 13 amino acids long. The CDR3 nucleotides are TGCGCCAGCAGCTTGGTGGCTAGCGGAGAGCAGTACTTC. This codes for CASSLVASGEQYF.

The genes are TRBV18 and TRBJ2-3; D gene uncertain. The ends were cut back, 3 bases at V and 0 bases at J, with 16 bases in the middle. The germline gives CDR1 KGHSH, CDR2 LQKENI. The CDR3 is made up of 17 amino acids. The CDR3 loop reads CASSPFRSGLSTDTQYF. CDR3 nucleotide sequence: TGTGCCAGCTCACCGTTCCGGTCGGGTCTGAGCACAGATACGCAGTATTTT.

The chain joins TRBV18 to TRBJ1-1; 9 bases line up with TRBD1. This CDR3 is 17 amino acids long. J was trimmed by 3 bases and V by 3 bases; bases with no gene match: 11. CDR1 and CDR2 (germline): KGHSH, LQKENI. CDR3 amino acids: CASSPRDREIWDTEAFF. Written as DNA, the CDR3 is TGTGCCAGCTCACCCCGGGACAGGGAGATATGGGACACTGAAGCTTTCTTT.

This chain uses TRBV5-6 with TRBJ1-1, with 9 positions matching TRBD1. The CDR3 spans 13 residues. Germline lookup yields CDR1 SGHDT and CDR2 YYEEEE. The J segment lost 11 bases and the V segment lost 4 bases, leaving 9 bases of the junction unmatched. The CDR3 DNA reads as TGTGCCAGCAGCCCCGGGACAGGGAGAAAGGCTTTCTTT. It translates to CASSPGTGRKAFF.

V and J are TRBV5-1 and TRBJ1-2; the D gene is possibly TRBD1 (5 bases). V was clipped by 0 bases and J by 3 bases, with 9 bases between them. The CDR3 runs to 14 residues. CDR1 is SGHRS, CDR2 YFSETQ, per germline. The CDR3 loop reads CASSLALGDYGYTF. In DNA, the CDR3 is TGCGCCAGCAGCTTGGCGCTAGGGGACTATGGCTACACCTTC.

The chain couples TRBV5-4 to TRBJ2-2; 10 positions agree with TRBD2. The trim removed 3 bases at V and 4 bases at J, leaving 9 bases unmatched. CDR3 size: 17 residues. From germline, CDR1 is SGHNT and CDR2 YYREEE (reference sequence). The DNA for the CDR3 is TGTGCCAGCAGCTCCCAAAAGCGGGAGGGCCTCACCGGGGAGCTGTTTTTT. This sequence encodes CASSSQKREGLTGELFF.

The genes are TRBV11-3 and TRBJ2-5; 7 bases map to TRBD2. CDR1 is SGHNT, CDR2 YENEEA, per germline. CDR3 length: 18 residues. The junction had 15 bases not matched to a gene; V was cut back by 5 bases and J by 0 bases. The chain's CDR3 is CASSTLRPQRGDQETQYF. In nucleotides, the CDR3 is TGTGCCAGCAGCACCCTCAGGCCCCAGCGGGGCGACCAAGAGACCCAGTACTTC.

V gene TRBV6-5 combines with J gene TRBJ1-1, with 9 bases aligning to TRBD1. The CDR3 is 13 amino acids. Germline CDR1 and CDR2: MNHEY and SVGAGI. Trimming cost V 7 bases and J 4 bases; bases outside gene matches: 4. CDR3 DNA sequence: TGTGCCAGCAAGGGACAGGGACCCACTGAAGCTTTCTTT. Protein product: CASKGQGPTEAFF.

The CDR3 nucleotides read TGCGCCAGCAGCTTGGTTGGCAGGGGGCTCGCCGAGCAGTACTTC. Protein sequence: CASSLVGRGLAEQYF. The rearrangement uses TRBV5-1 and TRBJ2-7, with 8 nucleotides matching TRBD1. Trimming at V came to 0 bases and at J to 6 bases, leaving 8 bases not matched to a gene. Per the germline V gene, CDR1 is SGHRS and CDR2 is YFSETQ. The CDR3 spans 15 residues.

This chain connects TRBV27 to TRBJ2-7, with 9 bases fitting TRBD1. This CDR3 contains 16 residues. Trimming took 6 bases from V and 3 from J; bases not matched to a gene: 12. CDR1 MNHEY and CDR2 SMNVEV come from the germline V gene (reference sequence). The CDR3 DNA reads TGTGCCAGCAGGCCTTACAGGGGGCGATTTTTCTACGAGCAGTACTTC. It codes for CASRPYRGRFFYEQYF.